This is a list of T cell receptor beta chains from one sample in a study of Ad26.COV2.S vaccination and SARS-CoV-2 variants. Profiling relied on immunoSEQ multiplex PCR, and the TCRdb table lists in-frame clones only, not all of them. This table holds about 330,000 clones, roughly 90% found once. The sequencing here drew on peripheral blood, taken in a trial of Ad26.COV2.S vaccine versus placebo. Receptor source: a person aged 18-65 years who received the Ad26.COV2.S COVID-19 vaccine or a placebo. CDR3s include the opening cysteine and the closing phenylalanine or tryptophan. D genes are given only for firm matches. Clone size, where shown, is once, few, many, or a class for clones that have expanded.

clone_size: NA
v_call: TRBV6-2/TRBV6-3
j_call: TRBJ1-2
d_call: NA
cdr3_nt: TGTGCCAGCAGTTACTCGAAGGGGGAATGGAGCTATGGCTACACCTTC
cdr3_aa: CASSYSKGEWSYGYTF

clone_size: NA
v_call: TRBV6-2/TRBV6-3
j_call: TRBJ2-5
d_call: TRBD2
cdr3_nt: TGTGCCAGCAGCCCACCACAGCTAGCGGGGGTCGTCCAAGAGACCCAGTACTTC
cdr3_aa: CASSPPQLAGVVQETQYF

clone_size: NA
v_call: TRBV10-3
j_call: TRBJ2-3
d_call: NA
cdr3_nt: TGTGCCATCGCGGTCGGTACAGATACGCAGTATTTT
cdr3_aa: CAIAVGTDTQYF

clone_size: NA
v_call: TRBV7-3
j_call: TRBJ2-1
d_call: NA
cdr3_nt: TGTGCCAGCAGCTTAAGTCCCGGGACACAGTACAATGAGCAGTTCTTC
cdr3_aa: CASSLSPGTQYNEQFF

clone_size: NA
v_call: TRBV28
j_call: TRBJ2-2
d_call: NA
cdr3_nt: TGTGCCAGCAGTTTATGGATACAGGGGAACACCGGGGAGCTGTTTTTT
cdr3_aa: CASSLWIQGNTGELFF

clone_size: NA
v_call: TRBV28
j_call: TRBJ1-1
d_call: NA
cdr3_nt: TGTGCCAGCACCTCCGGCGGAAAGGGGGACACTGAAGCTTTCTTT
cdr3_aa: CASTSGGKGDTEAFF

clone_size: once
v_call: TRBV2
j_call: TRBJ1-2
d_call: TRBD1
cdr3_nt: TGTGCCAGCAGTGGTGGGACAGTCAGTCGAGACTATGGCTACACCTTC
cdr3_aa: CASSGGTVSRDYGYTF

clone_size: NA
v_call: TRBV7-6
j_call: TRBJ1-4
d_call: NA
cdr3_nt: TGTGCCAGCAGCTTAGCGCCCCAACGGCCTGGGGGTGAAAAACTGTTTTTT
cdr3_aa: CASSLAPQRPGGEKLFF

clone_size: once
v_call: TRBV11-2
j_call: TRBJ1-1
d_call: NA
cdr3_nt: TGTGCCAGCAGCTTAGAGTTGCGGGACACCCCTTTCGGTGAAGCTTTCTTT
cdr3_aa: CASSLELRDTPFGEAFF

clone_size: NA
v_call: TRBV11-3
j_call: TRBJ2-3
d_call: TRBD2
cdr3_nt: TGTGCCAGCAGCTCCTCTCGGGACTACCTATACACAGATACGCAGTATTTT
cdr3_aa: CASSSSRDYLYTDTQYF

clone_size: NA
v_call: TRBV6-5
j_call: TRBJ1-1
d_call: TRBD1
cdr3_nt: TGTGCCAGCAGTTATTTTACAGGGGGCTTGAACACTGAAGCTTTCTTT
cdr3_aa: CASSYFTGGLNTEAFF

clone_size: NA
v_call: TRBV5-1
j_call: TRBJ1-2
d_call: NA
cdr3_nt: TGCGCCAGCAGCCTTACGACAGACCCTAACTATGGCTACACCTTC
cdr3_aa: CASSLTTDPNYGYTF

clone_size: NA
v_call: TRBV4-1
j_call: TRBJ2-3
d_call: NA
cdr3_nt: TGCGCCAGCAGCCAAGTGCAGCGCGGGAGCACAGATACGCAGTATTTT
cdr3_aa: CASSQVQRGSTDTQYF

clone_size: once
v_call: TRBV18
j_call: TRBJ1-2
d_call: NA
cdr3_nt: TGTGCCAGCTCACCAGGTTTGTGGGTGGAAAGAGATGGCTACACCTTC
cdr3_aa: CASSPGLWVERDGYTF

clone_size: NA
v_call: TRBV24-1
j_call: TRBJ1-2
d_call: TRBD1
cdr3_nt: TGTGCCACCAGTGACCGTGACAGGGAATATGGCTACACCTTC
cdr3_aa: CATSDRDREYGYTF

clone_size: NA
v_call: TRBV4-1
j_call: TRBJ1-2
d_call: TRBD1
cdr3_nt: TGCGCCAGCAGCCAGACTGACAGGGGTTACTATGGCTACACCTTC
cdr3_aa: CASSQTDRGYYGYTF

clone_size: NA
v_call: TRBV6-5
j_call: TRBJ1-6
d_call: NA
cdr3_nt: TGTGCCAGCAGTTACTCCGCCGGGACAATCGATTCACCCCTCCACTTT
cdr3_aa: CASSYSAGTIDSPLHF

clone_size: NA
v_call: TRBV12-5
j_call: TRBJ2-3
d_call: TRBD2
cdr3_nt: TGTGCTAGTGGTTTGGACCCCCTAGCGGGAGATACGCAGTATTTT
cdr3_aa: CASGLDPLAGDTQYF

clone_size: once
v_call: TRBV5-4
j_call: TRBJ1-1
d_call: NA
cdr3_nt: TGTGCCAGCAGCTTGCCAGGGGCGAACACTGAAGCTTTCTTT
cdr3_aa: CASSLPGANTEAFF

clone_size: NA
v_call: TRBV18
j_call: TRBJ1-1
d_call: TRBD1
cdr3_nt: TGTGCCAGCTCACCCGACAGGGGGGACACTGAAGCTTTCTTT
cdr3_aa: CASSPDRGDTEAFF

clone_size: NA
v_call: TRBV4-1
j_call: TRBJ2-1
d_call: NA
cdr3_nt: TGCGCCAGCAGCCCATCCACGGGGGGCCCTTACAATGAGCAGTTCTTC
cdr3_aa: CASSPSTGGPYNEQFF

clone_size: NA
v_call: TRBV25-1
j_call: TRBJ1-1
d_call: NA
cdr3_nt: TGTGCCAGCAGTGAATTAATCGGGGGATTGAACACTGAAGCTTTCTTT
cdr3_aa: CASSELIGGLNTEAFF

clone_size: NA
v_call: TRBV7-6
j_call: TRBJ2-6
d_call: NA
cdr3_nt: TGTGCCAGCGGCCAGGGGGGCACCAACGTCCTGACTTTC
cdr3_aa: CASGQGGTNVLTF

clone_size: NA
v_call: TRBV6-2/TRBV6-3
j_call: TRBJ2-1
d_call: NA
cdr3_nt: TGTGCCAGCAGCCCGGGGGGCTCGGCCAATGAGCAGTTCTTC
cdr3_aa: CASSPGGSANEQFF

clone_size: NA
v_call: TRBV4-1
j_call: TRBJ1-1
d_call: NA
cdr3_nt: TGCGCCAGCAGCCAAAACCGAGGGCTAAACGCTGAAGCTTTCTTT
cdr3_aa: CASSQNRGLNAEAFF

clone_size: NA
v_call: TRBV4-3
j_call: TRBJ1-2
d_call: TRBD1
cdr3_nt: TGCGCCAGCAGCCAATGGGACAGGCTCGCTAACTATGGCTACACCTTC
cdr3_aa: CASSQWDRLANYGYTF

clone_size: NA
v_call: TRBV28
j_call: TRBJ1-2
d_call: NA
cdr3_nt: TGTGCCAGCAGTTTCGGCAGGGGCTATGGCTACACCTTC
cdr3_aa: CASSFGRGYGYTF

clone_size: NA
v_call: TRBV5-1
j_call: TRBJ2-5
d_call: TRBD1
cdr3_nt: TGCGCCAGCAGCTTGGGGGACAGGCGGGAGACCCAGTACTTC
cdr3_aa: CASSLGDRRETQYF

clone_size: NA
v_call: TRBV7-2
j_call: TRBJ2-1
d_call: TRBD1
cdr3_nt: TGTGCCAGCAGCTCACCCGGACAGGCCTACAATGAGCAGTTCTTC
cdr3_aa: CASSSPGQAYNEQFF

clone_size: NA
v_call: TRBV18
j_call: TRBJ1-1
d_call: NA
cdr3_nt: TGTGCCAGCTCACCATTTCGGACGGAGCCGTTTGAAGCTTTCTTT
cdr3_aa: CASSPFRTEPFEAFF

clone_size: NA
v_call: TRBV27
j_call: TRBJ1-1
d_call: NA
cdr3_nt: TGTGCCAGCGTTTCGCCGGGGTTTTCAGCTTTCTTT
cdr3_aa: CASVSPGFSAFF

clone_size: NA
v_call: TRBV29-1
j_call: TRBJ2-2
d_call: NA
cdr3_nt: TGCAGCGTTATCCCCCGGGACTCGGGCGGGGAGCTGTTTTTT
cdr3_aa: CSVIPRDSGGELFF

clone_size: NA
v_call: TRBV7-9
j_call: TRBJ2-5
d_call: TRBD1
cdr3_nt: TGTGCCAGCGCCACAGGGGCCGAGACCCAGTACTTC
cdr3_aa: CASATGAETQYF

clone_size: NA
v_call: TRBV18
j_call: TRBJ1-3
d_call: TRBD1
cdr3_nt: TGTGCCAGCTTACCACCAGGGGGGGTCTCCTCTGGAAACACCATATATTTT
cdr3_aa: CASLPPGGVSSGNTIYF

clone_size: NA
v_call: TRBV2
j_call: TRBJ1-2
d_call: NA
cdr3_nt: TGTGCCAGCAGTACCTGGCAGTCCTATGGCTACACCTTC
cdr3_aa: CASSTWQSYGYTF

clone_size: NA
v_call: TRBV30
j_call: TRBJ1-1
d_call: NA
cdr3_nt: TGTGCTGACATTCTGGTTGGCGCTGAAGCTTTCTTT
cdr3_aa: CADILVGAEAFF

clone_size: few
v_call: TRBV28
j_call: TRBJ1-5
d_call: TRBD1
cdr3_nt: TGTGCCAGCAGTTTAGGTCGACAGGGGGCGAATCAGCCCCAGCATTTT
cdr3_aa: CASSLGRQGANQPQHF

clone_size: NA
v_call: TRBV25-1
j_call: TRBJ1-1
d_call: NA
cdr3_nt: TGTGCCAGCAGTGGGGCGCAAATGAACACTGAAGCTTTCTTT
cdr3_aa: CASSGAQMNTEAFF

clone_size: NA
v_call: TRBV10-3
j_call: TRBJ2-2
d_call: NA
cdr3_nt: TGTGCCATCAGGGAGGTTTTGAATACCGGGGAGCTGTTTTTT
cdr3_aa: CAIREVLNTGELFF

clone_size: NA
v_call: TRBV7-9
j_call: TRBJ1-1
d_call: NA
cdr3_nt: TGTGCCAGCAGACCTATAGGGGGAGGCACTGAAGCTTTCTTT
cdr3_aa: CASRPIGGGTEAFF

clone_size: NA
v_call: TRBV7-9
j_call: TRBJ2-6
d_call: NA
cdr3_nt: TGTGCCAGCAGCTTAGGGAGACAAGGAGGGGCCAACGTCCTGACTTTC
cdr3_aa: CASSLGRQGGANVLTF

clone_size: NA
v_call: TRBV6-2/TRBV6-3
j_call: TRBJ2-7
d_call: TRBD2
cdr3_nt: TGTGCCAGCAGTTCCCCCGTAGCGGGGGGCTACGAGCAGTACTTC
cdr3_aa: CASSSPVAGGYEQYF

clone_size: NA
v_call: TRBV6-5
j_call: TRBJ1-1
d_call: NA
cdr3_nt: TGTGCCAGCAGTCAGGACGGGGGGGGCACTGAAGCTTTCTTT
cdr3_aa: CASSQDGGGTEAFF